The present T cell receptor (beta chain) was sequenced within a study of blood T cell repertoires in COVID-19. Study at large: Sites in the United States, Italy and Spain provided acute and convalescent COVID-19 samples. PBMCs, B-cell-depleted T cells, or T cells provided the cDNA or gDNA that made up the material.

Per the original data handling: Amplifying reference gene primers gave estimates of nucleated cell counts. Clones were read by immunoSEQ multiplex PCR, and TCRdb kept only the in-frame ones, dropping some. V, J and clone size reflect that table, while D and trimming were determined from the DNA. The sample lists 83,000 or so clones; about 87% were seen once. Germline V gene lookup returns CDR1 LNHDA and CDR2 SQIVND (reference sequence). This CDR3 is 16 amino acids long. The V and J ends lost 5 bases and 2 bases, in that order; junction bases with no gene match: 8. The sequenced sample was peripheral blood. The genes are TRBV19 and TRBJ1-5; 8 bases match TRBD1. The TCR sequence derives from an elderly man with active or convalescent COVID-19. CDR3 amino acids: CASSPLGQDGNQPQHF. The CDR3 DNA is TGTGCCAGTAGTCCCCTGGGACAGGATGGCAATCAGCCCCAGCATTTT.